This T cell receptor beta chain came from a study of blood T cells in healthy people across ages. The overall study: Template-switching capture recovered about one barcoded beta molecule per two T cells. Study conclusions and caveats: More naive CD4+ cells and higher diversity marked long-lived donors relative to aged donors.

Worth noting for this clonotype: Its target is not known.

The ends were cut back, 6 bases at V and 3 bases at J, with 12 bases in the middle. The length of the CDR3 is 13 residues. Germline CDR1 and CDR2: MNHNY and SVGAGI (reference sequence). A sample-barcoded 5' primer and a J-beta primer mix were used in a second PCR of about 7 to 12 cycles. TCRdb used MiXCR to reprocess the 5' RACE reads, holding one entry per CDR3 protein. This table holds approximately 780,000 distinct CDR3 sequences, around a quarter found once. A further study also used this sample, focusing on T cells of mothers and their children.

Sequencing was carried out using blood. This rearrangement joins TRBV6-6 to TRBJ2-7, with a tentative D call TRBD1 (5 bases). This receptor was identified in a boy between 10 and 17 years old in good health. The CDR3 sequence: CASRPDRDYEQYF. CDR3 nucleotides: TGTGCCAGCAGGCCCGACAGAGACTACGAGCAGTACTTC.